This T cell receptor beta chain appears in the sequencing data of a study of blood T cell repertoires in COVID-19. About the research overall: Spain, Italy and the United States supplied samples that represented acute and convalescent COVID-19. The analysed material was cDNA or gDNA that came from T cells, B-cell-depleted T cells, or PBMCs.

One Seattle source followed patients from active infection through their disease course. This CDR3 is built from 16 residues. The germline V gene encodes CDR1 MNHEY and CDR2 SMNVEV (reference sequence). V lost 4 bases and J lost 5, with 20 bases in between. As originally analysed: Using reference gene primer amplification, nucleated cell counts were estimated. Sequencing was performed with immunoSEQ multiplex PCR; in TCRdb, only in-frame clones are kept and a portion is missing. Clonal size and the V and J genes are those of that table, whereas D and trimming came from the DNA. The profile shows fewer than 85,000 clones, 70% to 80% of them singletons.

The sequencing input was peripheral blood. The receptor was isolated from a man in his 70s with COVID-19, enrolled during active disease. The chain joins TRBV27 to TRBJ1-1; D not resolved. The DNA for the CDR3 is TGTGCCAGCAGTTCTCCGTCGACGGGTCCGAGGACTGAAGCTTTCTTT. This translates into CASSSPSTGPRTEAFF.